This TCR beta chain was observed in a study of blood T cells in healthy people across ages. This clonotype has just a few counts. A second PCR, run for roughly 7 to 12 cycles, used a sample-barcoded 5' primer plus a J-beta primer mix. TCRdb analysed the 5' RACE reads with MiXCR anew, one entry per CDR3 protein. The sample has 1.5 million to 2 million distinct CDR3 sequences, 28% seen once. Samples each yielded at least 5.5 micrograms of total RNA. V was shortened by 8 bases and J by 0 bases, with 14 bases between the two germline ends. Germline-derived CDR1 and CDR2 are SGHAT and FQNNGV. The CDR3 has 16 residues.

This sequence was found in a woman in her 30s in good health. This chain joins TRBV11-2 and TRBJ1-6; D may be TRBD1 (6 bases). Sequenced material: blood. Written as DNA, the CDR3 is TGTGCCAGCGAAAAGGGGGGGTCCTCCTATAATTCACCCCTCCACTTT. It codes for CASEKGGSSYNSPLHF. Drawing the rest from reference TRBV11-2 and TRBJ1-6, the complete variable domain is EAGVAQSPRYKIIEKRQSVAFWCNPISGHATLYWYQQILGQGPKLLIQFQNNGVVDDSQLPKDRFSAERLKGVDSTLKIQPAKLEDSAVYLCASEKGGSSYNSPLHFGNGTRLTVT.